The present entry profiles one T cell receptor (beta chain) with its context. As yet, its antigen is unknown. This entry belongs to a study of persistence of HIV-infected CD4 T cells. The libraries were made with immunoSEQ version 4 in survey mode. The protocol was immunoSEQ multiplex PCR, while the TCRdb copy is restricted to in-frame clones and leaves out a portion. The sample lists some 41,000 clones; less than 90% were seen once. V gave up 6 bases and J gave up 0 bases, with 12 bases separating them. The germline CDR1 and CDR2 sequences are MNHEY and SVGAGI. CDR3 length: 15 residues. Stimulation used around 10 ug/mL lysate from CMV-infected fibroblasts. Memory cells lacking CD40L and CD69 with high CD45RO were sorted. Suppressive ART was started during chronic HIV-1 infection in these adults.

This clonotype originated in an adult man with HIV who was CMV-seropositive. Sequenced here: CD4+ T cells sorted from PBMCs after approximately 19-hour stimulation, sampled from a patient who received antiretroviral therapy. V usage is TRBV6-5 and J usage is TRBJ1-3; tentative D call: TRBD1 (5 bases). CDR3 DNA: TGTGCCAGCAGCCGCGACAGAGACTCTGGAAACACCATATATTTT. This sequence encodes CASSRDRDSGNTIYF.